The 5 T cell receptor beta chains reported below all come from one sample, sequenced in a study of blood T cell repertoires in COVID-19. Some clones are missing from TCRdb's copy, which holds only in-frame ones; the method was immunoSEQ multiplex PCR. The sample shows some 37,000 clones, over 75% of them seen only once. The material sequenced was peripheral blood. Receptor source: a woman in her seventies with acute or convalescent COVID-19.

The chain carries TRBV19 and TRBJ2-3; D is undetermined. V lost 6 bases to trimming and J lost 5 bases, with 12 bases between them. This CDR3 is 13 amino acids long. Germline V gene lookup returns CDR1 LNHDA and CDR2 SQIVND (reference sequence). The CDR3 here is CASSVTEQDTQYF. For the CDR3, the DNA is TGTGCCAGTAGCGTCACAGAACAAGATACGCAGTATTTT.

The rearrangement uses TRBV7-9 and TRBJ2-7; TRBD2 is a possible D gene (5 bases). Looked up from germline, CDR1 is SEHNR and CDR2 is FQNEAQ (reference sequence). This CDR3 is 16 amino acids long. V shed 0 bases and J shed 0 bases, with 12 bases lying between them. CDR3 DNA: TGTGCCAGCAGCTTAGCGGGAGAGGGAACCTCCTACGAGCAGTACGTC. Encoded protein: CASSLAGEGTSYEQYV.

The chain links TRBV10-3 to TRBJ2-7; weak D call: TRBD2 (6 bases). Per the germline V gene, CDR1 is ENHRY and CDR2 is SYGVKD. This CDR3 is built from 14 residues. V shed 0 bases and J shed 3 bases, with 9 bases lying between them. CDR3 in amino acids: CAISESPGVYEQYV. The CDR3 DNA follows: TGTGCCATCAGTGAGTCGCCGGGAGTCTACGAGCAGTACGTC.

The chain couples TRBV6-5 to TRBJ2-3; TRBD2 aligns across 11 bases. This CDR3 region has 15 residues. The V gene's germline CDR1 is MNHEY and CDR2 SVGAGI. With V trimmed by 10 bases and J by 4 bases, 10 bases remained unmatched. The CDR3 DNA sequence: TGTGCCATCCATAGCGGGGGGGCCGGAGCAGATACGCAGTATTTT. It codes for CAIHSGGAGADTQYF.

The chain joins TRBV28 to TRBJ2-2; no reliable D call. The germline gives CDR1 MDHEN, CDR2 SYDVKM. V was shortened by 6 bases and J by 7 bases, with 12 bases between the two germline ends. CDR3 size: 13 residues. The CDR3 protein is CASREGAVGELFF. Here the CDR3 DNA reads TGTGCCAGCAGAGAAGGCGCGGTCGGGGAGCTGTTTTTT.